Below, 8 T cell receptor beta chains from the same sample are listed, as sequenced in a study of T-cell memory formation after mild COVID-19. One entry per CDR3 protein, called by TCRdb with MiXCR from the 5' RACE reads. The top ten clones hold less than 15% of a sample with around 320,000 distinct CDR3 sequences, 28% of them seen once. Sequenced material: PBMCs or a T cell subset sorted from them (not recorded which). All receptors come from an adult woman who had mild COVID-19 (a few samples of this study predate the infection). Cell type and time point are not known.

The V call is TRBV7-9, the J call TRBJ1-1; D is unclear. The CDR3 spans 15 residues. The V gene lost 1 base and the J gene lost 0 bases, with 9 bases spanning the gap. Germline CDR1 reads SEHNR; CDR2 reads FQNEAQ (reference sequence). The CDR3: CASSLDLVLNTEAFF. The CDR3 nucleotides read TGTGCCAGCAGCTTAGACTTAGTTTTGAACACTGAAGCTTTCTTT.

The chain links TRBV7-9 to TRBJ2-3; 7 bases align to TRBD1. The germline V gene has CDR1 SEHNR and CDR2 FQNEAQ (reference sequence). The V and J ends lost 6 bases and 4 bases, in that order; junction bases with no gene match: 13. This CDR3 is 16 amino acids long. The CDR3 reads CASRSPPGTEADTQYF. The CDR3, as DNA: TGTGCCAGCAGATCACCACCCGGGACAGAGGCAGATACGCAGTATTTT.

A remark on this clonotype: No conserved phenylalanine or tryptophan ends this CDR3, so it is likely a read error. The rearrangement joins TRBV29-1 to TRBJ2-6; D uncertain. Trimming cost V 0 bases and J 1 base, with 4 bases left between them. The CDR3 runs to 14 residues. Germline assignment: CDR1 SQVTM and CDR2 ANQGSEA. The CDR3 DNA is TGCAGCGTTGAAGATCGTTCTGGGGCCAACGTCCTGACTTTA. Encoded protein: CSVEDRSGANVLTL.

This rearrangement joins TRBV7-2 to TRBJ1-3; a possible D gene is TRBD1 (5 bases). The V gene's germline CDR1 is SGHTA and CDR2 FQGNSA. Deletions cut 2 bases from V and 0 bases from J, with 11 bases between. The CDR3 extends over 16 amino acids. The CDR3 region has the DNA TGTGCCAGCAGCTTATGGACGGGGCCCTCTGGAAACACCATATATTTT. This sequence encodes CASSLWTGPSGNTIYF.

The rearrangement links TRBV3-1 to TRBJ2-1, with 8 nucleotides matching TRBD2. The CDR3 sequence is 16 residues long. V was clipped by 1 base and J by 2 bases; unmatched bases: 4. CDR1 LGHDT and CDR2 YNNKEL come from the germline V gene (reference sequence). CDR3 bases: TGTGCCAGCAGCCAAGGGGGCGGGGGGCCCTACAATGAGCAGTTCTTC. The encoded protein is CASSQGGGGPYNEQFF.

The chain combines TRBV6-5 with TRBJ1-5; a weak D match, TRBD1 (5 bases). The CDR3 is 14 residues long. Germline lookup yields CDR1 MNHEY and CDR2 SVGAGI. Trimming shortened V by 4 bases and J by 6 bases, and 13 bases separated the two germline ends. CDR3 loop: CASSSVGGSQPQHF. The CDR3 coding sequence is TGTGCCAGCAGTTCGGTGGGGGGAAGTCAGCCCCAGCATTTT.

DNA for the CDR3: TGTGCCAGCAGTTTTGAGGGGGGCCCCACCTACAATGAGCAGTTCTTC. This gives the protein CASSFEGGPTYNEQFF. The chain carries TRBV6-5 and TRBJ2-1; D assignment may be TRBD1 or TRBD2 (6 bases each). The CDR3 has 16 amino acids. The germline V gene encodes CDR1 MNHEY and CDR2 SVGAGI. Trimming cost V 4 bases and J 2 bases, with 15 bases left between them.

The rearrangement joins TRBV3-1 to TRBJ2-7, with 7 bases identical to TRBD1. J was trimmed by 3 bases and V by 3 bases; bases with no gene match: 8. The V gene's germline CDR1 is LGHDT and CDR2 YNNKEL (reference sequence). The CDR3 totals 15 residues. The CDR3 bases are TGTGCCAGCAGCCAGACGGACAGGTCGAGCTACGAGCAGTACTTC. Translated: CASSQTDRSSYEQYF.